The entry below gives a single TCR beta chain sequence along with its context. This specimen belongs to a study of blood T cell repertoires in COVID-19. As for the study in general: Material from acute and convalescent COVID-19 was sourced from the United States, Italy and Spain.

Libraries were prepared by immunoSEQ multiplex PCR; TCRdb keeps only in-frame clonotypes and omits some of them. This sample has 110,000 to 150,000 clones, with 86% found just once. The CDR3 runs to 13 residues. The V gene lost 3 bases and the J gene lost 8 bases, with 13 bases spanning the gap. The V and J genes are TRBV12-3 or TRBV12-4 and TRBJ1-2; a weak D match, TRBD1 (5 bases). Sequences were obtained from PBMCs or T cells enriched from blood (not recorded which). The TCR comes from a man between 45 and 60 years old who had recovered from COVID-19. DNA of the CDR3: TGTGCCAGCAGTTTTCAACAGGCTTACGGCTACACCTTC. It yields the protein CASSFQQAYGYTF.